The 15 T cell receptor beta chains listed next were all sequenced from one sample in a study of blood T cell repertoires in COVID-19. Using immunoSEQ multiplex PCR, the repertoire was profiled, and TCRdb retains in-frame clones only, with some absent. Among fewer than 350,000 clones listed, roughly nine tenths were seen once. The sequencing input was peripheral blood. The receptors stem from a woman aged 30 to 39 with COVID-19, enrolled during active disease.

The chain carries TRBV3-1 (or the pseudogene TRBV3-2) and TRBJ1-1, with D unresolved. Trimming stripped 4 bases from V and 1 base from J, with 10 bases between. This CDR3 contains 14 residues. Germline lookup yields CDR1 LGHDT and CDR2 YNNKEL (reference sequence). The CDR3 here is CASSLTSGNTEAFF. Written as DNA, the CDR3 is TGTGCCAGCAGCCTAACCTCGGGGAACACTGAAGCTTTCTTT.

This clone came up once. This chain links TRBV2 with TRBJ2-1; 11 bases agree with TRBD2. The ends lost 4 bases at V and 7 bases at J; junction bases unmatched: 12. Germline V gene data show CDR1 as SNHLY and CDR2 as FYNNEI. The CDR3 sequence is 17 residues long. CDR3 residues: CASSALAGGALGNEQFF. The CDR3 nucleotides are TGTGCCAGCAGTGCCCTAGCGGGGGGCGCGTTGGGTAATGAGCAGTTCTTC. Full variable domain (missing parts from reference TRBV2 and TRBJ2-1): EPEVTQTPSHQVTQMGQEVILRCVPISNHLYFYWYRQILGQKVEFLVSFYNNEISEKSEIFDDQFSVERPDGSNFTLKIRSTKLEDSAMYFCASSALAGGALGNEQFFGPGTRLTVL.

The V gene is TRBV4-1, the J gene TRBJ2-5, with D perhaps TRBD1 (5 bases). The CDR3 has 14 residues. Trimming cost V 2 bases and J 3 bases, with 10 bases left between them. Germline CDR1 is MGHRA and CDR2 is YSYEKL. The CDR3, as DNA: TGCGCCAGCAGCCAACCCGACAGAAAAGAGACCCAGTACTTC. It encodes CASSQPDRKETQYF.

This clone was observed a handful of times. CDR3 amino acids: CASSLPDIAQPQHF. The CDR3, as DNA: TGTGCCAGCAGTTTACCGGACATCGCACAGCCCCAGCATTTT. The chain joins TRBV28 to TRBJ1-5, with D possibly matching TRBD1 (5 bases). Trimming stripped 2 bases from V and 7 bases from J, with 12 bases between. Germline CDR1 is MDHEN and CDR2 is SYDVKM. The CDR3 is made up of 14 amino acids.

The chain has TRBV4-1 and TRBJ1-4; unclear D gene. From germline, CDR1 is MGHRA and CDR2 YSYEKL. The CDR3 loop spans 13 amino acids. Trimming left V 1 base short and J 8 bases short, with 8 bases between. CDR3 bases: TGCGCCAGCAGCCAAGGGCTGAGGGAAAAACTGTTTTTT. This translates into CASSQGLREKLFF.

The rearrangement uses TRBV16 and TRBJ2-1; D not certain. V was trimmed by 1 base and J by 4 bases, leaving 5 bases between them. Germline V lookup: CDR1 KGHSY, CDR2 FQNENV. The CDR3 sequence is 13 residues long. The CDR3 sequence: CASSQWPYNEQFF. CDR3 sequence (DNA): TGTGCCAGCAGCCAATGGCCGTACAATGAGCAGTTCTTC. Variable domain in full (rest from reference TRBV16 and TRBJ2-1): GEEVAQTPKHLVRGEGQKAKLYCAPIKGHSYVFWYQQVLKNEFKFLISFQNENVFDETGMPKERFSAKCLPNSPCSLEIQATKLEDSAVYFCASSQWPYNEQFFGPGTRLTVL.

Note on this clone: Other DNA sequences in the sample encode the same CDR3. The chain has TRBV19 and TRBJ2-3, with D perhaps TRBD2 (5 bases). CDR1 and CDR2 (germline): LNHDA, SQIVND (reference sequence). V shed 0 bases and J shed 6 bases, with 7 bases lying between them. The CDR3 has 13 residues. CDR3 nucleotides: TGTGCCAGTAGTATAGATGGGGAGGATACGCAGTATTTT. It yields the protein CASSIDGEDTQYF.

In nucleotides, the CDR3 is TGCAGCGTTGAAGACTACTCCGTTGGGACAGGGCAAGACACCATATATTTT. Its protein product is CSVEDYSVGTGQDTIYF. This chain links TRBV29-1 with TRBJ1-3; the match to TRBD1 covers 9 bases. The CDR3 has 17 residues. Germline trimming cut 0 bases from V and 8 bases from J; bases unmatched to any gene: 14. Germline CDR1 and CDR2: SQVTM and ANQGSEA.

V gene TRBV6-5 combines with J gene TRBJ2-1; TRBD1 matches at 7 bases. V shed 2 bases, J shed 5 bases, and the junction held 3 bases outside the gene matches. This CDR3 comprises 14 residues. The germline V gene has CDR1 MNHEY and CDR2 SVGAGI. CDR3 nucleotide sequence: TGTGCCAGCAGTTACCGGGACAGAAACAATGAGCAGTTCTTC. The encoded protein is CASSYRDRNNEQFF.

CDR3 sequence: CASSLLRGTDTQYF. As DNA, the CDR3 is TGCGCCAGCAGCTTACTTCGGGGCACAGATACGCAGTATTTT. The J gene is TRBJ2-3, the V gene TRBV5-1; no definite D call. Germline loops: CDR1 SGHRS, CDR2 YFSETQ. The CDR3 loop spans 14 amino acids. The V end was cut by 2 bases, the J end by 1 base, with 8 bases between.

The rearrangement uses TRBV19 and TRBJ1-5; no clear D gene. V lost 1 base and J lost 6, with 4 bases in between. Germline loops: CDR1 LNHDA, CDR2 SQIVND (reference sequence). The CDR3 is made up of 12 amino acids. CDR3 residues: CASSIGAQPQHF. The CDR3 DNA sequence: TGTGCCAGTAGTATAGGGGCTCAGCCCCAGCATTTT.

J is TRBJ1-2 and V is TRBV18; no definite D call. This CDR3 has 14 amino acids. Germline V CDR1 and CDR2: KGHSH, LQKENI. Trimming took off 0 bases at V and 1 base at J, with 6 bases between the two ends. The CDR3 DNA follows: TGTGCCAGCTCACCACCCGCGAGTAACTATGGCTACACCTTC. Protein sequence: CASSPPASNYGYTF.

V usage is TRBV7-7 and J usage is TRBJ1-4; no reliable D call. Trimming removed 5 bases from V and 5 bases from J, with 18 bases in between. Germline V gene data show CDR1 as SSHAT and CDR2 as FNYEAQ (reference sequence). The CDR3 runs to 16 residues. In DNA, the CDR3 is TGTGCCAGCAGCCAAGCTTTTGAGGTTTCCAATGAAAAACTGTTTTTT. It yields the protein CASSQAFEVSNEKLFF.

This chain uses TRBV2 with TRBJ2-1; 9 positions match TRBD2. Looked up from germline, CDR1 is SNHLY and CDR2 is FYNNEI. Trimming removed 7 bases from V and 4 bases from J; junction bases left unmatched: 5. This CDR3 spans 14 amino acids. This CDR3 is CASIERGEYNEQFF. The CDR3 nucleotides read TGTGCCAGCATCGAGCGGGGGGAATACAATGAGCAGTTCTTC.

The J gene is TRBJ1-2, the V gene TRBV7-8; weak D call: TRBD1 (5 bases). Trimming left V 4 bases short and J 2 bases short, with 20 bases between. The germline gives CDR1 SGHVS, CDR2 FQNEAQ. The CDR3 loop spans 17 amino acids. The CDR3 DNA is TGTGCCAGCAGCTCTCTAGGGGTACTTGACAGAAACTATGGCTACACCTTC. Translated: CASSSLGVLDRNYGYTF.